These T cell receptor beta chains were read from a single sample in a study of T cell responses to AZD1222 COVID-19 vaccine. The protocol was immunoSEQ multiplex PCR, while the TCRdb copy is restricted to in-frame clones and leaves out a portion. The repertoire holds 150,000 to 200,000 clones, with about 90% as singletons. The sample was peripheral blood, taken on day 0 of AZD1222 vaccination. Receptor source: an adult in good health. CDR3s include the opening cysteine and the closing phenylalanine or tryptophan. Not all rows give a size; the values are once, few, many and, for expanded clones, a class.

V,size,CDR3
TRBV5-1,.,CASSLDGARNYGYTF
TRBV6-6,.,CASSRLAGATNTGELFF
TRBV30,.,CALTLSGNTIYF
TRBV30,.,CAWSALHEQYF
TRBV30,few,CAWRGLGQGYGYTF
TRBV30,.,CAWPRLAGSTDTQYF
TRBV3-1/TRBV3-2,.,CASSQGGTAKSYEQYF
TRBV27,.,CASRASTDTQYF
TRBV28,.,CASTPSGGLVNTEAFF
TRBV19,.,CASTGTDSFFKNTEAFF
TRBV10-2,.,CASSESTGEQYF
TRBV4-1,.,CATSRRKRDRDRDHEQYF
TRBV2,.,CASSEEEGRETQYF
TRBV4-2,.,CASSPSVSTEAFF
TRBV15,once,CATSRGSRGEQYF
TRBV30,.,CAWARGQGFNQPQHF
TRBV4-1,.,CASSRGFGRGELYF